This passage covers 12 T cell receptor beta chains from one sample sequenced in a study of brain T cells in children with intractable seizures. TCRdb's copy holds only in-frame clones and misses some; the assay was immunoSEQ multiplex PCR. The sample has about 64,000 clones, roughly 95% seen once. This sample comprised peripheral blood, obtained at surgery. The receptors come from a boy less than two years old with focal cortical dysplasia and intractable seizures.

V and J are TRBV27 and TRBJ2-5; no clear D. Germline V lookup: CDR1 MNHEY, CDR2 SMNVEV (reference sequence). The V end lost 6 bases, the J end lost 2 bases, and 13 bases lay between the germline ends. CDR3 length equals 14 residues. The CDR3 sequence is CASSPLSGQETQYF. CDR3 coding DNA: TGTGCCAGCAGCCCATTATCAGGTCAAGAGACCCAGTACTTC.

J is TRBJ2-7 and V is TRBV6-5; tentative D call: TRBD1 (6 bases). V was trimmed by 5 bases and J by 1 base, leaving 15 bases between them. In germline, CDR1 is MNHEY, CDR2 SVGAGI. The CDR3 runs to 15 residues. The CDR3 DNA follows: TGTGCCAGCAGTCGCGGACAGTACAATTCCTACGAGCAGTACTTC. It translates to CASSRGQYNSYEQYF.

The V and J genes are TRBV6-2 or TRBV6-3 and TRBJ1-5, with a weak D call TRBD1 (6 bases). The CDR3 is 14 amino acids. The ends were cut back, 5 bases at V and 7 bases at J, with 15 bases in the middle. Germline CDR1 is MNHEY and CDR2 is SVGEGT. The DNA for the CDR3 is TGTGCCAGCAGTCCCCGTCAGGGGCCCCAGCCCCAGCATTTT. It encodes CASSPRQGPQPQHF.

The chain uses TRBV5-1 and TRBJ1-1, with TRBD1 as a possible D gene (5 bases). This CDR3 is built from 15 residues. The germline V gene encodes CDR1 SGHRS and CDR2 YFSETQ. Trimming took off 0 bases at V and 7 bases at J, with 16 bases between the two ends. The CDR3 nucleotides read TGCGCCAGCAGCTTGGAGTGGGGCACAACAGGTGAAGCTTTCTTT. Translating it yields CASSLEWGTTGEAFF.

V and J are TRBV19 and TRBJ1-2; 9 bases fit TRBD1. Germline CDR1 reads LNHDA; CDR2 reads SQIVND (reference sequence). The trim removed 6 bases at V and 4 bases at J, leaving 6 bases unmatched. The CDR3 has 14 amino acids. The CDR3 region is CASSGQGTLYGYTF. The CDR3 DNA sequence: TGTGCCAGTAGCGGACAGGGGACTCTCTATGGCTACACCTTC.

The V gene is TRBV5-1, the J gene TRBJ2-1; 11 bases are shared with TRBD2. From germline, CDR1 is SGHRS and CDR2 YFSETQ. Unmatched junction bases numbered 4, after V lost 0 bases and J lost 5 bases. CDR3 length: 16 residues. CDR3 amino acids: CASSLVSGGAHNEQFF. In nucleotides, the CDR3 is TGCGCCAGCAGCTTGGTTAGCGGGGGGGCCCACAATGAGCAGTTCTTC.

The chain couples TRBV19 to TRBJ1-5; D is unclear. Germline V CDR1 and CDR2: LNHDA, SQIVND (reference sequence). CDR3 length: 11 amino acids. V was cut by 6 bases and J by 5 bases, with 5 bases left in between. CDR3 residues: CASRYYQPQHF. The CDR3 coding sequence is TGTGCCAGTAGATACTATCAGCCCCAGCATTTT.

The rearrangement uses TRBV19 and TRBJ1-5, with 8 bases matching TRBD1. Germline V gene lookup returns CDR1 LNHDA and CDR2 SQIVND (reference sequence). V dropped 1 base and J dropped 2; count of bases not matched to a gene: 7. CDR3 length: 17 residues. CDR3 loop: CASSIGTGQVGNQPQHF. The CDR3 nucleotides are TGTGCCAGTAGTATAGGGACAGGGCAAGTCGGCAATCAGCCCCAGCATTTT.

The chain has TRBV6-5 and TRBJ2-5; TRBD1 aligns across 7 bases. CDR1 MNHEY and CDR2 SVGAGI come from the germline V gene. V lost 6 bases to trimming and J lost 5 bases; unmatched junction nucleotides: 6. The CDR3 contains 13 residues. This CDR3 is CASRHTGEETQYF. CDR3 in DNA: TGTGCCAGCAGACATACAGGGGAGGAGACCCAGTACTTC.

Here the CDR3 reads CASSLKRELLNEQFF. CDR3 nucleotides: TGTGCCAGCAGCCTTAAGCGGGAGCTCCTCAATGAGCAGTTCTTC. The chain carries TRBV5-4 and TRBJ2-1; 8 bases match TRBD2. The V and J ends lost 4 bases and 6 bases, in that order; junction bases with no gene match: 9. Germline CDR1 is SGHNT and CDR2 is YYREEE (reference sequence). The CDR3 consists of 15 residues.

This rearrangement joins TRBV7-6 to TRBJ2-7; 10 bases fit TRBD2. The trim removed 5 bases at V and 4 bases at J, leaving 11 bases unmatched. This CDR3 spans 16 amino acids. Germline CDR1 and CDR2: SGHVS and FNYEAQ. CDR3 sequence reads: CASSPRGSGGAYEQYF. The CDR3 DNA follows: TGTGCCAGCAGCCCCCGAGGAAGCGGGGGGGCATACGAGCAGTACTTC. The complete variable domain, with remaining parts taken from reference TRBV7-6 and TRBJ2-7, reads GAGVSQSPRYKVTKRGQDVALRCDPISGHVSLYWYRQALGQGPEFLTYFNYEAQQDKSGLPNDRFSAERPEGSISTLTIQRTEQRDSAMYRCASSPRGSGGAYEQYFGPGTRLTVT.

V is TRBV7-9 and J is TRBJ2-1, with D tentatively TRBD1 or TRBD2 (5 bases each). The CDR3 contains 17 residues. Germline loops: CDR1 SEHNR, CDR2 FQNEAQ (reference sequence). The V end lost 1 base, the J end lost 5 bases, and 18 bases lay between the germline ends. CDR3 in DNA: TGTGCCAGCAGCTTAGAGGCCGGGGACGGATCCGACAATGAGCAGTTCTTC. Its protein is CASSLEAGDGSDNEQFF.